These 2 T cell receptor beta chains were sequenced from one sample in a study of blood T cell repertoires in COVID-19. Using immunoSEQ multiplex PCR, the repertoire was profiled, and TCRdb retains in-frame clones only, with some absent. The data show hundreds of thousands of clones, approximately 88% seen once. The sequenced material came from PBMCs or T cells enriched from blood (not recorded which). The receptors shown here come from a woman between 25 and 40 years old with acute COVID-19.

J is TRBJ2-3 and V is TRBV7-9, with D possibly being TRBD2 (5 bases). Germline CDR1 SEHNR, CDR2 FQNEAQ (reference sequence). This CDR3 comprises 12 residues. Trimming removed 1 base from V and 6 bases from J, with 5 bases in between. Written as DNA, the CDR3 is TGTGCCAGCAGCTTAGGGGAGGATACGCAGTATTTT. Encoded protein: CASSLGEDTQYF. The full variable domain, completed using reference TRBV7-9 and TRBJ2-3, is DTGVSQNPRHKITKRGQNVTFRCDPISEHNRLYWYRQTLGQGPEFLTYFQNEAQLEKSRLLSDRFSAERPKGSFSTLEIQRTEQGDSAMYLCASSLGEDTQYFGPGTRLTVL.

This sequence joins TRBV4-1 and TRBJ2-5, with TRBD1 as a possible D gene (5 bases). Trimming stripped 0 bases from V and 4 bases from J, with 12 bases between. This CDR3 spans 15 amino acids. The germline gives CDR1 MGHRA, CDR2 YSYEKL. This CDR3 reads CASSQDRGSGETQYF. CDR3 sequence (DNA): TGCGCCAGCAGCCAAGATAGGGGATCGGGAGAGACCCAGTACTTC.